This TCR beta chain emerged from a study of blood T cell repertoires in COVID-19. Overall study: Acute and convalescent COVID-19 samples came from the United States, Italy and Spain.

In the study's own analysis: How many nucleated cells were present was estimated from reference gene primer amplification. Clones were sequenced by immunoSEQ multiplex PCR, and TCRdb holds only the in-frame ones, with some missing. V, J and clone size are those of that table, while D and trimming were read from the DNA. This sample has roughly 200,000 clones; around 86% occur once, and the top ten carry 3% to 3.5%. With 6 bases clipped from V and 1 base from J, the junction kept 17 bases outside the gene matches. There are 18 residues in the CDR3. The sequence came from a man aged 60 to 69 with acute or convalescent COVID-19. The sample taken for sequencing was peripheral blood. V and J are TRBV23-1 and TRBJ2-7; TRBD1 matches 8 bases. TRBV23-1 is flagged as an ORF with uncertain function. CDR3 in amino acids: CASRPPVGTGFRSYEQYF. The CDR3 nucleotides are TGCGCCAGCAGACCCCCTGTCGGGACAGGATTTAGGTCCTACGAGCAGTACTTC.